The 28 T cell receptor beta chains listed next were all sequenced from one sample in a study of OX40 agonist ivuxolimab in advanced cancers. The library was prepared using the immunoSEQ multiplex PCR assay. The table comes from immuneACCESS by way of TCRdb, which keeps in-frame sequences with V and J called. Part of the clones is missing from these tables; in studies checked, under half for an unresolved V gene and the rest for unknown reasons. The sample data list tens of thousands of clones, and around 81% of these were observed just once. Approximately 6.1% of the sample lies in the top ten. This material consisted of CD4+ or CD8+ T cells sorted from blood, taken in a trial of the OX40 agonist ivuxolimab. The receptors here all came from an adult with an advanced solid tumor such as melanoma, head and neck, liver or kidney cancer.

This sequence joins TRBV9 and TRBJ2-3, with D hard to call. Germline loops: CDR1 SGDLS, CDR2 YYNGEE. The V end was cut by 4 bases, the J end by 4 bases, with 10 bases between. CDR3 size: 13 residues. The CDR3 nucleotides read TGTGCCAGCAGCCCCCTCGGCCCAGATACGCAGTATTTT. It codes for CASSPLGPDTQYF.

The CDR3, as DNA: TGCGCCAGCAGCCAAGATCGCGTGGGGTCAGGAAACTACGAGCAGTACTTC. Translated, it gives CASSQDRVGSGNYEQYF. The V call is TRBV4-3, the J call TRBJ2-7; no firm D call. Germline V gene lookup returns CDR1 LGHNA and CDR2 YSLEER. Trimming shortened V by 0 bases and J by 3 bases, and 18 bases separated the two germline ends. The CDR3 loop spans 17 amino acids.

The V gene is TRBV19, the J gene TRBJ2-3; TRBD1 matches 7 bases. From germline, CDR1 is LNHDA and CDR2 SQIVND (reference sequence). The trim removed 5 bases at V and 4 bases at J, leaving 3 bases unmatched. The CDR3 length is 13 residues. This CDR3 is CASSLTGADTQYF. The CDR3 DNA sequence: TGTGCCAGTAGTCTCACAGGGGCAGATACGCAGTATTTT.

In this sample, this clone turned up once. V gene TRBV29-1 combines with J gene TRBJ2-3; D possibly corresponds to TRBD2 (5 bases). The CDR3 runs to 14 residues. Germline values: CDR1 SQVTM, CDR2 ANQGSEA. With 3 bases removed from V and 3 bases from J, the gap between germline ends came to 13 bases. CDR3 sequence (DNA): TGCAGCGTTGATTTAGGGAGTACGACAGATACGCAGTATTTT. This translates into CSVDLGSTTDTQYF.

This clone has a handful of counts. The chain uses TRBV30 and TRBJ2-5, with D possibly being TRBD1 (5 bases). The CDR3 consists of 17 residues. The germline gives CDR1 GTSNPN, CDR2 SVGIG (reference sequence). Between the trimmed V and J ends, which lost 1 base and 5 bases, there was a span of 23 bases. CDR3 bases: TGTGCCTGGAGTGATCCAGAACAGGTCAGGTTGCAGGAGACCCAGTACTTC. Its protein product is CAWSDPEQVRLQETQYF.

V usage is TRBV4-1 and J usage is TRBJ1-5; D not resolved. The CDR3 runs to 16 residues. V lost 4 bases and J lost 1, with 14 bases in between. Germline assignment: CDR1 MGHRA and CDR2 YSYEKL. The CDR3 DNA is TGCGCCAGCAGCCCCGTGGGAGGGCCAAGCAATCAGCCCCAGCATTTT. Its protein is CASSPVGGPSNQPQHF.

The rearrangement links TRBV5-6 to TRBJ2-7, with a weak D call TRBD2 (6 bases). Per the germline V gene, CDR1 is SGHDT and CDR2 is YYEEEE. This CDR3 comprises 13 residues. Between the trimmed V and J ends, which lost 4 bases and 1 base, there was a span of 9 bases. The CDR3 bases are TGTGCCAGCAGCCCCGGGAGATCCTACGAGCAGTACTTC. Its translation: CASSPGRSYEQYF.

V is TRBV10-3 and J is TRBJ2-3; possibly TRBD2 for D (6 bases). Germline CDR1 reads ENHRY; CDR2 reads SYGVKD. The V end was cut by 11 bases, the J end by 2 bases, with 14 bases between. There are 13 residues in the CDR3. The CDR3 bases are TGTGCCTTGTTAGCGGATAACACAGATACGCAGTATTTT. This encodes CALLADNTDTQYF.

J is TRBJ1-1 and V is TRBV7-2; no reliable D call. Trimming removed 5 bases at V and 0 bases at J, with 7 bases between. The CDR3 consists of 13 residues. Looked up from germline, CDR1 is SGHTA and CDR2 is FQGNSA. The CDR3 bases are TGTGCCAGCAGCAACAGTGTGAACACTGAAGCTTTCTTT. This gives the protein CASSNSVNTEAFF.

The chain employs TRBV9 and TRBJ2-7; a weak D match, TRBD1 (5 bases). CDR1 and CDR2 from the germline V gene are SGDLS and YYNGEE. The CDR3 is made up of 15 amino acids. The germline V and J ends were trimmed by 3 bases and 4 bases, with 17 bases remaining between them. CDR3 DNA: TGTGCCAGCAGCGAAGGGGATTGGGCTGCTTACGAGCAGTACTTC. Its protein is CASSEGDWAAYEQYF.

V and J are TRBV6-1 and TRBJ1-5, with TRBD1 identical over 7 bases. V shed 4 bases and J 2 bases; nucleotides not matched to a gene: 2. The CDR3 sequence is 14 residues long. Germline V gives CDR1 MNHNS, CDR2 SASEGT. The CDR3 is CASSARGGNQPQHF. The CDR3 DNA sequence: TGTGCCAGCAGTGCCAGGGGGGGCAATCAGCCCCAGCATTTT.

As to this clone: A much larger clone lies a single base off, so this may be a read error. Additional DNA sequences in this sample encode the identical CDR3. The rearrangement uses TRBV5-1 and TRBJ1-1; D gene uncertain. CDR1 and CDR2 from the germline V gene are SGHRS and YFSETQ. The CDR3 length is 13 residues. Trimming removed 0 bases at V and 1 base at J, with 4 bases between. The CDR3 DNA sequence: TGCGCCAGCAGCTTGGGAGGGAACACTGAAGCTTTCTTT. It translates to CASSLGGNTEAFF.

The rearrangement uses TRBV6-5 and TRBJ1-2; no clear D gene. The germline V and J ends were trimmed by 5 bases and 3 bases, with 10 bases remaining between them. CDR3 length equals 13 residues. Germline loops: CDR1 MNHEY, CDR2 SVGAGI. CDR3 DNA sequence: TGTGCCAGCAGTCCCGGAGGAGACTATGGCTACACCTTC. It yields the protein CASSPGGDYGYTF.

This chain links TRBV19 with TRBJ1-5, with 10 bases lining up with TRBD1. The germline V gene has CDR1 LNHDA and CDR2 SQIVND (reference sequence). Unmatched junction bases numbered 9, after V lost 5 bases and J lost 2 bases. The CDR3 extends over 17 amino acids. The CDR3 sequence: CASSFRTGGIGNQPQHF. The CDR3 DNA is TGTGCCAGTAGTTTCCGGACAGGGGGGATCGGCAATCAGCCCCAGCATTTT.

J is TRBJ1-1 and V is TRBV29-1; D might be TRBD1 (6 bases). The CDR3 length is 12 residues. Trimming left V 6 bases short and J 5 bases short, with 13 bases between. Germline loops: CDR1 SQVTM, CDR2 ANQGSEA. The CDR3 nucleotides read TGCAGCGTCATTGGGCAGGGGACTGAAGCTTTCTTT. This encodes CSVIGQGTEAFF. Looking up the rest from reference TRBV29-1 and TRBJ1-1 gives the full variable domain: SAVISQKPSRDICQRGTSLTIQCQVDSQVTMMFWYRQQPGQSLTLIATANQGSEATYESGFVIDKFPISRPNLTFSTLTVSNMSPEDSSIYLCSVIGQGTEAFFGQGTRLTVV.

V usage is TRBV10-2 and J usage is TRBJ2-3; D assignment may be TRBD1 or TRBD2 (5 bases each). This CDR3 has 17 residues. V shed 5 bases and J shed 1 base, with 19 bases lying between them. CDR1 is WSHSY, CDR2 SAAADI, per germline. The CDR3 protein is CASSPSGTVLGTDTQYF. Written as DNA, the CDR3 is TGCGCCAGCAGTCCCTCCGGGACGGTTCTAGGCACAGATACGCAGTATTTT.

The genes are TRBV27 and TRBJ2-7, with a weak D call TRBD2 (7 bases). Germline V lookup: CDR1 MNHEY, CDR2 SMNVEV (reference sequence). Trimming stripped 7 bases from V and 5 bases from J, with 15 bases between. The CDR3 has 13 amino acids. Written as DNA, the CDR3 is TGTGCCAGCACTTTTAGGGGGGGCCACGAGCAGTACGTC. Residues: CASTFRGGHEQYV.

This chain uses TRBV28 with TRBJ2-1; 11 nucleotides agree with TRBD2. Germline V gene sequence: CDR1 MDHEN, CDR2 SYDVKM. V was pared by 6 bases and J by 8 bases, with 12 bases of the junction left unmatched. The CDR3 is made up of 16 amino acids. CDR3 sequence: CASRLAGGEVSDEQFF. CDR3 DNA: TGTGCCAGCAGATTAGCGGGAGGGGAAGTTAGCGATGAGCAGTTCTTC.

This chain joins TRBV19 and TRBJ1-1, with D uncertain. Trimming stripped 3 bases from V and 1 base from J, with 9 bases between. This CDR3 has 14 amino acids. The germline V gene encodes CDR1 LNHDA and CDR2 SQIVND (reference sequence). The CDR3 DNA reads TGTGCCAGTAGTATCTCGCCCCCGAACACTGAAGCTTTCTTT. As protein: CASSISPPNTEAFF. The full variable domain, in which reference TRBV19 and TRBJ1-1 provide the parts outside the CDR3, is DGGITQSPKYLFRKEGQNVTLSCEQNLNHDAMYWYRQDPGQGLRLIYYSQIVNDFQKGDIAEGYSVSREKKESFPLTVTSAQKNPTAFYLCASSISPPNTEAFFGQGTRLTVV.

This chain uses TRBV4-1 with TRBJ2-7; D is perhaps TRBD1 or TRBD2 (5 bases each). Germline CDR1 reads MGHRA; CDR2 reads YSYEKL. This CDR3 has 14 residues. V shed 3 bases and J shed 4 bases, with 13 bases lying between them. This chain's CDR3 is CASSQGVGPYEQYV. The DNA of the CDR3 is TGCGCCAGCAGCCAGGGGGTTGGGCCGTACGAGCAGTACGTC.

The V call is TRBV19, the J call TRBJ2-2; no reliable D call. CDR1 and CDR2 from the germline V gene are LNHDA and SQIVND (reference sequence). Trimming cost V 10 bases and J 7 bases, with 16 bases left between them. CDR3 length equals 13 residues. The CDR3 nucleotides are TGTGCCACCTCGTTTGGGCCGATCGGGGAGCTGTTTTTT. Its translation: CATSFGPIGELFF.

The genes are TRBV28 and TRBJ2-3; D tentatively reads TRBD1 or TRBD2 (5 bases each). The germline gives CDR1 MDHEN, CDR2 SYDVKM. V lost 2 bases and J 1 base, leaving 7 bases between the germline ends. The CDR3 is 14 residues long. The CDR3 region has the DNA TGTGCCAGCAGTTTAACGGGGCGCACAGATACGCAGTATTTT. It codes for CASSLTGRTDTQYF.

This rearrangement joins TRBV14 to TRBJ2-1; D gene unclear. The CDR3 is made up of 13 amino acids. Germline values: CDR1 SGHDN, CDR2 FVKESK. With 4 bases removed from V and 6 bases from J, the gap between germline ends came to 10 bases. CDR3 sequence (DNA): TGTGCCAGCAGCCCGTACTCAGGCAATGAGCAGTTCTTC. Encoded protein: CASSPYSGNEQFF.

The chain links TRBV12-5 to TRBJ1-1; D ambiguous. V was cut by 7 bases and J by 3 bases, with 12 bases left in between. Germline assignment: CDR1 LGHNT and CDR2 FRNRAP. This CDR3 region has 13 residues. For the CDR3, the DNA is TGTGCTAGTGCCTTGTCACGAGACACTGAAGCTTTCTTT. The encoded protein is CASALSRDTEAFF.

This chain connects TRBV29-1 to TRBJ2-7; the D is unclear. From germline, CDR1 is SQVTM and CDR2 ANQGSEA. There are 14 residues in the CDR3. V lost 3 bases, J lost 4 bases, and 16 bases lay in between. CDR3 sequence: CSVESPYPAYEQYF. The CDR3 DNA follows: TGCAGCGTTGAGTCCCCTTACCCGGCATACGAGCAGTACTTC.

This clone is medium-sized. The chain's CDR3 is CASSLVREDNQPQHF. As DNA, the CDR3 is TGTGCCAGCAGCTTAGTTCGGGAGGACAATCAGCCCCAGCATTTT. V and J are TRBV7-2 and TRBJ1-5; no clear D gene. Per the germline V gene, CDR1 is SGHTA and CDR2 is FQGNSA. The CDR3 totals 15 residues. Trimming removed 1 base at V and 3 bases at J, with 10 bases between. The full variable domain, rest sourced from reference TRBV7-2 and TRBJ1-5, is GAGVSQSPSNKVTEKGKDVELRCDPISGHTALYWYRQSLGQGLEFLIYFQGNSAPDKSGLPSDRFSAERTGGSVSTLTIQRTQQEDSAVYLCASSLVREDNQPQHFGDGTRLSIL.

This chain links TRBV7-9 with TRBJ2-5, with a possible D match to TRBD1 (5 bases). The CDR3 totals 16 residues. V lost 5 bases, J lost 6 bases, and 22 bases lay in between. CDR1 SEHNR and CDR2 FQNEAQ come from the germline V gene (reference sequence). CDR3 coding DNA: TGTGCCAGCAGCCCGCAAGGACACCTGAGTAGAAAGACCCAGTACTTC. Protein: CASSPQGHLSRKTQYF.

The rearrangement links TRBV28 to TRBJ1-1; maybe TRBD1 (6 bases). Trimming cost V 6 bases and J 1 base, with 18 bases left between them. The germline CDR1 and CDR2 sequences are MDHEN and SYDVKM. This CDR3 region has 16 residues. CDR3 DNA sequence: TGTGCCAGCAGCCACACCATCGGGACACCGAACACTGAAGCTTTCTTT. Protein sequence: CASSHTIGTPNTEAFF.